These T cell receptor beta chains were read from a single sample in a study of T cells in localized non-small cell lung cancer. Produced via immunoSEQ multiplex PCR; TCRdb's table is partial and in-frame only. The sample includes about 2,200 clones, roughly 38% of them seen just once. Here the sequenced sample was normal lung tissue next to the tumor, taken before any cancer treatment. These receptors were obtained from a female donor at least 60 years old with stage I squamous cell lung carcinoma. Both conserved end residues are part of each CDR3. The D gene is left open where the match is weak. Expanded clones are given a class, and other clones once, few, many or no size at all.

.	.	TRBV29-1	TRBJ1-1	CSTGQMNTEAFF	TGCAGCACCGGACAGATGAACACTGAAGCTTTCTTT
TRBD2	.	TRBV19	TRBJ2-3	CASTTSGAGDTQYF	TGTGCCAGCACTACTAGCGGGGCGGGAGATACGCAGTATTTT
TRBD1	.	TRBV5-1	TRBJ2-7	CASSSQDRGAYEQYF	TGCGCCAGCAGCTCGCAGGACAGGGGGGCGTACGAGCAGTACTTC
TRBD1	.	TRBV11-3	TRBJ2-5	CASTAGTGVQETQYF	TGTGCCAGCACCGCTGGGACAGGGGTCCAAGAGACCCAGTACTTC
.	.	TRBV9	TRBJ2-3	CASSVQHGTADTQYF	TGTGCCAGCAGCGTTCAACACGGCACGGCAGATACGCAGTATTTT
.	.	TRBV30	TRBJ2-7	CAWGDYHEQYF	TGTGCCTGGGGGGATTACCACGAGCAGTACTTC
.	.	TRBV12-1	TRBJ2-1	CASSLIAGGAGDEQFF	TGTGCCAGCAGCTTAATAGCGGGAGGGGCCGGGGATGAGCAGTTCTTC
.	few	TRBV6-1	TRBJ2-7	CASSEGQGYTYEQYF	TGTGCCAGCAGTGAAGGTCAGGGATACACCTACGAGCAGTACTTC
TRBD1	.	TRBV10-2	TRBJ2-7	CASREPQGTLYF	TGCGCCAGCAGGGAACCACAGGGGACCCTGTACTTC
.	.	TRBV11-3	TRBJ2-2	CASSLGGRADTGELFF	TGTGCCAGCAGCTTGGGCGGAAGGGCGGACACCGGGGAGCTGTTTTTT
TRBD1	.	TRBV19	TRBJ1-5	CASSNRDRDGQPQHF	TGTGCCAGTAGTAACCGGGACAGGGACGGCCAGCCCCAGCATTTT
TRBD1	.	TRBV11-3	TRBJ1-3	CASSHPMGTGSSGNTIYF	TGTGCCAGCAGCCACCCCATGGGGACAGGGTCCTCTGGAAACACCATATATTTT
.	.	TRBV28	TRBJ1-2	CASSVPRLGPSYTF	TGTGCCAGCAGTGTACCCCGTCTAGGACCAAGCTACACCTTC
.	.	TRBV19	TRBJ2-5	CASSISQTAQETQYF	TGTGCCAGTAGTATATCCCAGACCGCTCAAGAGACCCAGTACTTC
.	.	TRBV19	TRBJ1-1	CASYRRQNTEAFF	TGTGCCAGTTACCGGAGACAGAACACTGAAGCTTTCTTT
.	medium-sized	TRBV11-3	TRBJ2-1	CASSFGLPSSYNEQFF	TGTGCCAGCAGCTTCGGACTCCCTAGCTCCTACAATGAGCAGTTCTTC
.	few	TRBV6-8	TRBJ2-4	CASSASALAKNIQYF	TGTGCCAGCAGTGCCTCCGCTTTAGCCAAAAACATTCAGTACTTC
TRBD1	.	TRBV15	TRBJ2-4	CATSRDQPGGIQYF	TGTGCCACCAGCAGAGATCAGCCAGGGGGAATACAGTACTTC
TRBD2	.	TRBV11-3	TRBJ2-7	CASSPEIAGNDEQYF	TGTGCCAGCAGCCCCGAGATAGCGGGTAACGACGAGCAGTACTTC
.	large	TRBV14	TRBJ1-1	CASSQATDREAFF	TGTGCCAGCAGCCAAGCCACCGACAGGGAAGCTTTCTTT
TRBD2	.	TRBV11-3	TRBJ2-7	CASSLGRAGGLYEQYF	TGTGCCAGCAGCTTAGGACGCGCGGGGGGACTCTACGAGCAGTACTTC
.	few	TRBV18	TRBJ2-2	CASSTSGNTGELFF	TGTGCCAGCTCAACGTCGGGGAACACCGGGGAGCTGTTTTTT
.	.	TRBV5-1	TRBJ2-3	CASTLQGTTDTQYF	TGCGCCAGCACCCTACAGGGAACGACAGATACGCAGTATTTT
TRBD1	.	TRBV19	TRBJ2-3	CASSTLTGALLGTDTQYF	TGTGCCAGTAGTACTCTGACAGGGGCTTTACTCGGCACAGATACGCAGTATTTT
.	few	TRBV2	TRBJ2-2	CASSGMRDSNTGELFF	TGTGCCAGCAGTGGGATGAGAGATTCGAACACCGGGGAGCTGTTTTTT
TRBD1	.	TRBV29-1	TRBJ2-1	CSVEVWDSSYNEQFF	TGCAGCGTTGAAGTATGGGACAGTTCCTACAATGAGCAGTTCTTC